This T cell receptor (beta chain) was captured in a study of CD8+CD57+ T cells in acquired aplastic anemia. Study details: Around 3.2 ug was the average amount of DNA from sorted CD4+ and CD8+ cells.

Findings of the study overall: Patients and controls had CD8+ Simpson's diversity values that were not significantly distinct.

Template material for TCR beta VDJ and CDR3 profiling consisted of genomic DNA. From the reads, TCRdb called clonotypes with MiXCR, one entry per CDR3 protein. The sample includes fewer than 200,000 distinct CDR3 sequences, under 55% seen only once; the top ten take more than 0.85%. With respect to this clonotype: What it recognizes is unknown.

The junction had 9 bases not matched to a gene; V was cut back by 0 bases and J by 6 bases. Germline V lookup: CDR1 MGHRA, CDR2 YSYEKL. The CDR3 runs to 17 residues. All patients picked for sequencing had shown, by flow cytometry, an expansion of CD8+CD57+ cells. The sample consisted of sorted CD4+, CD8+, or CD8+CD57+ T cells (not recorded which) from PBMCs. This TCR came from a human donor with aplastic anemia. The V gene is TRBV4-1, the J gene TRBJ2-3; 10 bases map to TRBD2. The CDR3 region has the DNA TGCGCCAGCAGCCAAGATGGGAGCGGGGGGGGCAGGGATACGCAGTATTTT. This codes for CASSQDGSGGGRDTQYF.